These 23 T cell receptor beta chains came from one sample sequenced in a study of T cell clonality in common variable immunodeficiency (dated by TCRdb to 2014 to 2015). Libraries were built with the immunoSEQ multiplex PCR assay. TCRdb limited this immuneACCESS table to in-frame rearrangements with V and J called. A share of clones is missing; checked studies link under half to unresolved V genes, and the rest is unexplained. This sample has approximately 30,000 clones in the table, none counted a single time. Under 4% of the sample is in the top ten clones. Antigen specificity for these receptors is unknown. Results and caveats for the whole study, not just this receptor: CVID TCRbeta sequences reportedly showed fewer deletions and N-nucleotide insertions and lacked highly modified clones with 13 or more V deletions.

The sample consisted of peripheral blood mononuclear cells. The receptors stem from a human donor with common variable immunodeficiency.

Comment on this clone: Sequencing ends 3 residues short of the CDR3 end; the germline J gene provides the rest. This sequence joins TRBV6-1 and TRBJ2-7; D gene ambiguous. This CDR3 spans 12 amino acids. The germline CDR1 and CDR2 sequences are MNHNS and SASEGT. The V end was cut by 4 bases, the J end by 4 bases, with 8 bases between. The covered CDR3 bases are TGTGCCAGCAGTGGCGTTTTATACGAG. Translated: CASSGVLYE. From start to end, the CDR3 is CASSGVLYEQYF.

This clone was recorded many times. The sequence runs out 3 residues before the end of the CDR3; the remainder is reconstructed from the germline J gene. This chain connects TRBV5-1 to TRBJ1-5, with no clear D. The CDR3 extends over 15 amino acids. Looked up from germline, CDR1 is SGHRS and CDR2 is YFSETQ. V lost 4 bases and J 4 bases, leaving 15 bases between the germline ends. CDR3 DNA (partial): TGCGCCAGCAGCCCGGACGGGGAAAGGAATCAGCCC. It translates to CASSPDGERNQP. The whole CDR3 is CASSPDGERNQPQHF.

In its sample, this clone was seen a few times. CDR3 DNA, as far as it was read: TGTGCCAGCTCCCCGGGACAGGGGGCCGCAGGGGCCAACGTC. It codes for CASSPGQGAAGANV. Given in full, the CDR3 is CASSPGQGAAGANVLTF. This chain uses TRBV18 with TRBJ2-6, with TRBD1 identical over 12 bases. Sequencing ends 3 residues short of the CDR3 end; the germline J gene provides the rest. V dropped 6 bases and J dropped 4; count of bases not matched to a gene: 7. Germline V gene data show CDR1 as KGHSH and CDR2 as LQKENI. CDR3 length: 17 residues. The full variable domain, completed using reference TRBV18 and TRBJ2-6, is NAGVMQNPRHLVRRRGQEARLRCSPMKGHSHVYWYRQLPEEGLKFMVYLQKENIIDESGMPKERFSAEFPKEGPSILRIQQVVRGDSAAYFCASSPGQGAAGANVLTFGAGSRLTVL.

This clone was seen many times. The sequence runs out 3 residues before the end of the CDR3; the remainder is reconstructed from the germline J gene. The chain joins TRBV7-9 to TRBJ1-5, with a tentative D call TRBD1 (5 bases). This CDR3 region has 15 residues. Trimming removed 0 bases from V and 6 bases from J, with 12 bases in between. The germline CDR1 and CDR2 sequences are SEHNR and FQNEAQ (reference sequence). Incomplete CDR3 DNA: TGTGCCAGCAGCTTAGCGTCCGGGAGGGGTCAGCCC. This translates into CASSLASGRGQP. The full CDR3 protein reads CASSLASGRGQPQHF.

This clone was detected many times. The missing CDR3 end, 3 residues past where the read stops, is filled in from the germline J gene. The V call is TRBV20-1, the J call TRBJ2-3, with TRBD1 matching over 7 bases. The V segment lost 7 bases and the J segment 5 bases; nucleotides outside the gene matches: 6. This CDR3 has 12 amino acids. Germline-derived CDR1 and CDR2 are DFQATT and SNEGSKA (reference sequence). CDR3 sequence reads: CSVKDRKDTQYF. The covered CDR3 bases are TGCAGTGTTAAGGACAGGAAAGATACG.

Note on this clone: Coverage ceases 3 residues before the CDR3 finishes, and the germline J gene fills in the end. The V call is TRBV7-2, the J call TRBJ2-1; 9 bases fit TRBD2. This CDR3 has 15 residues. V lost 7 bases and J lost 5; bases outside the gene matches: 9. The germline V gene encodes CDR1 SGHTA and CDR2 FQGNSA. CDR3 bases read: TGTGCCAGCACCGTGGGGCGGGGGGGAGACAATGAG. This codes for CASTVGRGGDNE. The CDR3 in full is CASTVGRGGDNEQFF. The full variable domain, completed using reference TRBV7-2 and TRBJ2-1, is GAGVSQSPSNKVTEKGKDVELRCDPISGHTALYWYRQSLGQGLEFLIYFQGNSAPDKSGLPSDRFSAERTGGSVSTLTIQRTQQEDSAVYLCASTVGRGGDNEQFFGPGTRLTVL.

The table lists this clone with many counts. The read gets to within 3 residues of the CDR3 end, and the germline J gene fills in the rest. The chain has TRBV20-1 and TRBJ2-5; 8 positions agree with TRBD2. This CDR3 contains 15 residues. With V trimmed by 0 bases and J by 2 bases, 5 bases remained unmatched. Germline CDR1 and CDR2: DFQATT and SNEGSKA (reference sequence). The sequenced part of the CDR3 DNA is TGCAGTGCTAGAGATCGGCGGGGGGTGCAAGAGACC. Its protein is CSARDRRGVQET. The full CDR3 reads CSARDRRGVQETQYF.

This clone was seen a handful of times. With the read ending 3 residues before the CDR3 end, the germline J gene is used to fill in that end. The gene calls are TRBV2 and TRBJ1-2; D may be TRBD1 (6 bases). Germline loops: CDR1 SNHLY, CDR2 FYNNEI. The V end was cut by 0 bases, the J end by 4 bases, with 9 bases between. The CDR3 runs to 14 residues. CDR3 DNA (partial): TGTGCCAGCAGTGAAGCGCGGGGGGCCTATGGC. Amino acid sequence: CASSEARGAYG. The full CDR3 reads CASSEARGAYGYTF.

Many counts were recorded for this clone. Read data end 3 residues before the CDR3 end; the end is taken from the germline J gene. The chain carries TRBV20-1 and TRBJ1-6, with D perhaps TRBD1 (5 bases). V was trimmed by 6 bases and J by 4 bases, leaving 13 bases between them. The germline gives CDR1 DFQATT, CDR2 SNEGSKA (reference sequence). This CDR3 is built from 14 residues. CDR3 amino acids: CSARDLSYNSPLHF. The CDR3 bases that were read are TGCAGTGCGAGGGACTTAAGTTATAATTCACCC.

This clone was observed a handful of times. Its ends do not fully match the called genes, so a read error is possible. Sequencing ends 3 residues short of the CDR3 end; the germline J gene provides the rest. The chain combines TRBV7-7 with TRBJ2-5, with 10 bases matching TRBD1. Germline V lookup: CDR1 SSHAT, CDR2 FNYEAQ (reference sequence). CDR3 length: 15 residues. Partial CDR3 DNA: TGTGCTAGCAGCGTAGGACAGGGGGTAGTAGGGACC. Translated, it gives CASSVGQGVVGT. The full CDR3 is CASSVGQGVVGTQYF.

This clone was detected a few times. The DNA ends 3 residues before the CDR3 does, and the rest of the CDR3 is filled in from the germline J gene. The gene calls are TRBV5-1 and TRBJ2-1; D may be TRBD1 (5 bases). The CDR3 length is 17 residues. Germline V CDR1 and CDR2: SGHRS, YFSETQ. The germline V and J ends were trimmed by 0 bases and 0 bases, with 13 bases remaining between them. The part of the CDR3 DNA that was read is TGCGCCAGCAGCTTGGGTGAGTGGGGCAGCTCCTACAATGAG. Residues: CASSLGEWGSSYNE. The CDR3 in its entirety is CASSLGEWGSSYNEQFF.

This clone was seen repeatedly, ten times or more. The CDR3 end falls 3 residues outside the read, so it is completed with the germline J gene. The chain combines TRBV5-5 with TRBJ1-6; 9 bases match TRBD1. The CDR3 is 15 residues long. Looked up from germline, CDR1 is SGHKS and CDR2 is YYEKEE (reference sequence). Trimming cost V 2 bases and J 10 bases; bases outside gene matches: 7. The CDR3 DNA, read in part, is TGTGCCAGCAGCTTCCGGGACAGGGTTCGCTCACCC. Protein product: CASSFRDRVRSP. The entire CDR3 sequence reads CASSFRDRVRSPLHF.

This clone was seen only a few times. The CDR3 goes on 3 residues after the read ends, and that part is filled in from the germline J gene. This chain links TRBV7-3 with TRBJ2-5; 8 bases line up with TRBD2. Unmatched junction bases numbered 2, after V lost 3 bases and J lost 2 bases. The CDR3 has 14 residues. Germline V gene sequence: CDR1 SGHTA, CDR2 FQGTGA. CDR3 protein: CASSFSGAQETQYF. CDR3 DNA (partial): TGTGCCAGCAGCTTTAGCGGGGCTCAAGAGACC.

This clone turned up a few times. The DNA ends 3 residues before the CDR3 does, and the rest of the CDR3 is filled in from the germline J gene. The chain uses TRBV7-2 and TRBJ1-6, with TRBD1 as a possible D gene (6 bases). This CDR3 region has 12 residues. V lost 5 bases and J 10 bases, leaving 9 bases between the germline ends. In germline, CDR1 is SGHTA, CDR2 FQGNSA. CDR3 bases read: TGTGCCAGCAGCCGCGACAGGTCACCC. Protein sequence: CASSRDRSP. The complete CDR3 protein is CASSRDRSPLHF. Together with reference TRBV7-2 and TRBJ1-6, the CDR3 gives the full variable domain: GAGVSQSPSNKVTEKGKDVELRCDPISGHTALYWYRQSLGQGLEFLIYFQGNSAPDKSGLPSDRFSAERTGGSVSTLTIQRTQQEDSAVYLCASSRDRSPLHFGNGTRLTVT.

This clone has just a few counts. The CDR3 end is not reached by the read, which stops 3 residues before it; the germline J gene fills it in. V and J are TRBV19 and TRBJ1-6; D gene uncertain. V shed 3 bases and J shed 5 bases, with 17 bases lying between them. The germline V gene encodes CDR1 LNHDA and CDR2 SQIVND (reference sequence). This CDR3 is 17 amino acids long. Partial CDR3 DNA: TGTGCCAGTAGTATTTGGGTATCGGTACAGAATAATTCACCC. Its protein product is CASSIWVSVQNNSP. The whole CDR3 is CASSIWVSVQNNSPLHF.

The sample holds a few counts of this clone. Partial CDR3 DNA: TGTGCCAGTAGTATAGGCAGGGTTAACACTGAA. Translation gives CASSIGRVNTE. The entire CDR3 protein reads CASSIGRVNTEAFF. The genes are TRBV19 and TRBJ1-1; tentatively, D is TRBD1 (5 bases). The read halts 3 residues ahead of the CDR3 end, with the missing end drawn from the germline J gene. Germline V gives CDR1 LNHDA, CDR2 SQIVND (reference sequence). The CDR3 is 14 residues long. Trimming left V 1 base short and J 2 bases short, with 8 bases between.

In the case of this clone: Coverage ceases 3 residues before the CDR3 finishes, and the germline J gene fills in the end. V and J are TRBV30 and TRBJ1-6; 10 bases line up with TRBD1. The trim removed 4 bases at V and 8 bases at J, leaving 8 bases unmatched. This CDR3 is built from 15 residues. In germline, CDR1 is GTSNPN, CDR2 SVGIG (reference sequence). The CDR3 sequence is CAWIHRDRGYSPLHF. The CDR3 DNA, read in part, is TGTGCCTGGATTCATAGGGACAGGGGATATTCACCC.

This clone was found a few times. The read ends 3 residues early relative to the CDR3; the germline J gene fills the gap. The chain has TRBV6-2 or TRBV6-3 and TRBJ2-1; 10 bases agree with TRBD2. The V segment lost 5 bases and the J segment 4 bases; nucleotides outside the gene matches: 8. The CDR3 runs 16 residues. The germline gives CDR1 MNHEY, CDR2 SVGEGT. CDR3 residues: CASSGPERGGYNEQFF. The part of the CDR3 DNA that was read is TGTGCCAGCAGTGGGCCCGAGCGGGGGGGGTACAATGAG.

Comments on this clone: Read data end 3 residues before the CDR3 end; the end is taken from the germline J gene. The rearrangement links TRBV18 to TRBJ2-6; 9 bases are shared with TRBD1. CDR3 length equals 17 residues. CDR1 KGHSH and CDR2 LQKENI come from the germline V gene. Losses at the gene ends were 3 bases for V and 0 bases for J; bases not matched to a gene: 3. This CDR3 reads CASSPQTGGSGANVLTF. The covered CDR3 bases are TGTGCCAGCTCACCCCAGACAGGGGGCTCTGGGGCCAACGTC.

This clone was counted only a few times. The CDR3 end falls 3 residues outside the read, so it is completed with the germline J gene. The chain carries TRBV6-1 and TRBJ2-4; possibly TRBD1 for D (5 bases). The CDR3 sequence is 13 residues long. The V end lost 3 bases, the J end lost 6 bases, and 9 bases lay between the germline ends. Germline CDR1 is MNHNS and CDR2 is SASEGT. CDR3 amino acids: CASSDRAANIQYF. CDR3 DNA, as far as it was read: TGTGCCAGCAGTGACAGGGCTGCAAACATT.

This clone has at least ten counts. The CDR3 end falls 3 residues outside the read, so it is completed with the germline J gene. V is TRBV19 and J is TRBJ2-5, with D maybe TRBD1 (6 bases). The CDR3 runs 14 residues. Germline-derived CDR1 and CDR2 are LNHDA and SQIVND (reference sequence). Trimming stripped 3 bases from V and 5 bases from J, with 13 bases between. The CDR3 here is CASSIQGTLETQYF. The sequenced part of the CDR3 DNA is TGTGCCAGTAGTATCCAGGGGACATTGGAGACC. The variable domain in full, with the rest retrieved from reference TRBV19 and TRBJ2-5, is DGGITQSPKYLFRKEGQNVTLSCEQNLNHDAMYWYRQDPGQGLRLIYYSQIVNDFQKGDIAEGYSVSREKKESFPLTVTSAQKNPTAFYLCASSIQGTLETQYFGPGTRLLVL.

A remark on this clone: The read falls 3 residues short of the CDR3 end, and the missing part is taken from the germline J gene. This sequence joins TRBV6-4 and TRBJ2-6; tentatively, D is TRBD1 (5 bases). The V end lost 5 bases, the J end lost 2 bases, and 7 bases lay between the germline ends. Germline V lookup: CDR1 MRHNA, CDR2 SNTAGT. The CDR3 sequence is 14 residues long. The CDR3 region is CASSPGPGANVLTF. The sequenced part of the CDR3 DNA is TGTGCCAGCAGTCCAGGGCCTGGGGCCAACGTC.

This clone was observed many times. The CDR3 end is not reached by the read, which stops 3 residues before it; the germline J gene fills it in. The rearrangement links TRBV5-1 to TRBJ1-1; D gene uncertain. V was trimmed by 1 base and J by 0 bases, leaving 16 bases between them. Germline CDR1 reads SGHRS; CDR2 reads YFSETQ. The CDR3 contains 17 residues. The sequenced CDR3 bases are TGCGCCAGCAGCTTGAGGGTGATGGAGAGTCTGAACACTGAA. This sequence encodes CASSLRVMESLNTE. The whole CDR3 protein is CASSLRVMESLNTEAFF.